The 27 T cell receptor beta chains below come from one sample, sequenced in a study of monozygotic twins with inflammatory bowel disease. From its re-call of the 5' RACE reads, TCRdb lists each CDR3 protein once, without DNA. This table lists more than 95,000 distinct CDR3 sequences. The source material was blood. The receptors stem from a human donor with ulcerative colitis or Crohn's disease, or a healthy co-twin of an affected twin (not recorded which).

J is TRBJ2-3 and V is TRBV27; TCRdb reports TRBD2, a call that lacks DNA to check it against. CDR3 length: 17 amino acids. CDR1 and CDR2 (germline): MNHEY, SMNVEV (reference sequence). CDR3: CASSLWLAGGYTDTQYF.

V is TRBV7-2 and J is TRBJ2-7; TCRdb picks TRBD1, but there is no DNA to check that call. Per germline, CDR1 SGHTA and CDR2 FQGNSA. This CDR3 comprises 14 residues. CDR3 residues: CAITVRDRPYEQYF.

The chain employs TRBV6-5 and TRBJ2-3; the D gene TCRdb calls, TRBD2, cannot be checked with no DNA. From germline, CDR1 is MNHEY and CDR2 SVGAGI. The CDR3 length is 19 residues. CDR3 residues: CASSYPRGTSGSSADTQYF.

The genes are TRBV20-1 and TRBJ1-1; the TRBD1 assignment by TCRdb is unverifiable without DNA. The germline gives CDR1 DFQATT, CDR2 SNEGSKA (reference sequence). The CDR3 is 13 amino acids. CDR3 amino acids: CSAAEQGKREAFF.

This sequence joins TRBV12-3 or TRBV12-4 and TRBJ2-7; TCRdb indicates TRBD1, and absent DNA this call remains unverified. This CDR3 is built from 13 residues. The CDR3 loop reads CASSFVTGREQYF.

The J gene is TRBJ2-3, the V gene TRBV7-7; no DNA is available, so the TRBD2 call from TCRdb remains unchecked. CDR1 SSHAT and CDR2 FNYEAQ come from the germline V gene (reference sequence). The CDR3 extends over 13 amino acids. CDR3 in amino acids: CASSVGTTDTQYF.

This sequence joins TRBV7-6 and TRBJ2-7; with no DNA, the TCRdb D assignment of TRBD1 cannot be verified. The length of the CDR3 is 13 residues. Germline CDR1 reads SGHVS; CDR2 reads FNYEAQ. The CDR3: CASSLASGLEQYF.

The chain has TRBV20-1 and TRBJ2-5; TCRdb calls TRBD2, which cannot be checked without DNA. Germline-derived CDR1 and CDR2 are DFQATT and SNEGSKA (reference sequence). This CDR3 spans 12 amino acids. CDR3 residues: CSVYRGGETQYF.

The chain has TRBV28 and TRBJ2-4; the TCRdb D gene call, TRBD1, has no DNA to confirm it. The CDR3 extends over 13 amino acids. CDR1 and CDR2 (germline): MDHEN, SYDVKM. The chain's CDR3 is CASSLRVPNIQYF.

J is TRBJ2-3 and V is TRBV28. This CDR3 is 17 amino acids long. Germline lookup yields CDR1 MDHEN and CDR2 SYDVKM. The CDR3 loop is CASSLRGHRTSTDTQYF.

This chain uses TRBV6-2 or TRBV6-3 with TRBJ2-7; TCRdb indicates TRBD1, and absent DNA this call remains unverified. Germline V gene lookup returns CDR1 MNHEY and CDR2 SVGEGT. This CDR3 spans 16 amino acids. CDR3 loop: CASSPPRFRTEYEQYF.

J is TRBJ2-4 and V is TRBV27; the D call of TRBD2 rests on TCRdb alone, since no DNA is present to check it. This CDR3 is built from 13 residues. Per germline, CDR1 MNHEY and CDR2 SMNVEV (reference sequence). The CDR3 reads CASSLGVGNIQYF.

The gene calls are TRBV5-6 and TRBJ2-2; without DNA, the TCRdb call of TRBD1 cannot be checked. Germline values: CDR1 SGHDT, CDR2 YYEEEE. CDR3 length: 17 amino acids. CDR3: CASIERTPGGRTGELFF.

The chain is built from TRBV19 and TRBJ2-5; the D gene TCRdb calls, TRBD1, cannot be checked with no DNA. Germline CDR1 and CDR2: LNHDA and SQIVND (reference sequence). The CDR3 is 16 amino acids. CDR3 loop: CASSMLGHRLEETQYF.

This sequence joins TRBV18 and TRBJ2-7; no DNA is available, so the TRBD2 call from TCRdb remains unchecked. The length of the CDR3 is 16 residues. The germline V gene has CDR1 KGHSH and CDR2 LQKENI. The CDR3 here is CASSPRQAETSYEQYF.

The V and J genes are TRBV7-3 and TRBJ2-5; TCRdb's assignment of TRBD2 cannot be checked, as there is no DNA. CDR3 length: 15 amino acids. Germline V lookup: CDR1 SGHTA, CDR2 FQGTGA. This chain's CDR3 is CASRLAGGRRETQYF.

This chain connects TRBV4-3 to TRBJ2-2; TCRdb's D call, TRBD1, is unchecked because there is no DNA. In germline, CDR1 is LGHNA, CDR2 YSLEER. The CDR3 totals 16 residues. CDR3 in amino acids: CASSQLGGPVPGELFF.

J is TRBJ2-7 and V is TRBV5-4; the TCRdb call, TRBD1, lacks DNA for checking. The CDR3 runs 16 residues. Germline V gene lookup returns CDR1 SGHNT and CDR2 YYREEE (reference sequence). The CDR3 reads CASSTPGGALDYEQYF.

The rearrangement links TRBV28 to TRBJ1-2. CDR3 length equals 16 residues. Germline loops: CDR1 MDHEN, CDR2 SYDVKM. The chain's CDR3 is CASSQNPGLSGDGYTF.

The V gene is TRBV7-2, the J gene TRBJ2-4; as DNA is missing, the TRBD2 call by TCRdb cannot be tested. Germline assignment: CDR1 SGHTA and CDR2 FQGNSA. CDR3 length equals 16 residues. CDR3 region: CASSLKMDFVKNIQYF.

The genes are TRBV5-8 and TRBJ1-2; TCRdb's assignment of TRBD1 cannot be checked, as there is no DNA. Germline CDR1 SGHTS, CDR2 YDEGEE. The CDR3 spans 14 residues. This chain's CDR3 is CASCWDSSTYGYTF.

The chain is built from TRBV24-1 and TRBJ2-2; no DNA is available, so the TRBD2 call from TCRdb remains unchecked. Germline CDR1 reads KGHDR; CDR2 reads SFDVKD. The CDR3 extends over 17 amino acids. This CDR3 reads CATSVPSGSLYDGELFF.

The chain has TRBV9 and TRBJ2-5; as DNA is missing, the TRBD2 call by TCRdb cannot be tested. CDR3 size: 16 residues. CDR1 and CDR2 (germline): SGDLS, YYNGEE. CDR3 region: CASSKTAGTNQETQYF.

The chain combines TRBV5-1 with TRBJ2-6; TCRdb's D gene call, TRBD1, goes unchecked for lack of DNA. The CDR3 consists of 18 residues. Germline CDR1 SGHRS, CDR2 YFSETQ. CDR3 loop: CASSLYGTGNSGANVLTF.

This rearrangement joins TRBV5-1 to TRBJ1-5; with no DNA, the TCRdb D assignment of TRBD1 cannot be verified. This CDR3 spans 15 amino acids. CDR1 and CDR2 from the germline V gene are SGHRS and YFSETQ. The CDR3: CASSSGQDSNQPQHF.

The chain couples TRBV20-1 to TRBJ2-6; the TCRdb D gene call, TRBD1, has no DNA to confirm it. Germline CDR1 is DFQATT and CDR2 is SNEGSKA (reference sequence). This CDR3 region has 17 residues. The CDR3 loop is CSAFDRGTYSGANVLTF.

V and J are TRBV5-1 and TRBJ2-2; as DNA is missing, the TRBD2 call by TCRdb cannot be tested. CDR3 length: 14 residues. Germline V gene sequence: CDR1 SGHRS, CDR2 YFSETQ. This CDR3 is CASSPGPAVGELFF. Variable domain in full (rest from reference TRBV5-1 and TRBJ2-2): KAGVTQTPRYLIKTRGQQVTLSCSPISGHRSVSWYQQTPGQGLQFLFEYFSETQRNKGNFPGRFSGRQFSNSRSEMNVSTLELGDSALYLCASSPGPAVGELFFGEGSRLTVL.